This T cell receptor beta chain stems from a study of identical twins. The study, taken as a whole, reports: Cross-sectional statistical analysis, not tracking of the same donors, underpinned the conclusions. Compared with unrelated sharing, twin-shared out-of-frame alpha sequences had more low-probability sequences.

The ends lost 0 bases at V and 3 bases at J; junction bases unmatched: 1. This CDR3 is built from 15 residues. CDR1 SGHVS and CDR2 FQNEAQ come from the germline V gene. Template switching added a universal primer binding site, and final cDNA carried unique molecular identifiers. TCRdb called the 5' RACE reads again in MiXCR, with one record for every CDR3 protein. The table records a few hundred thousand distinct CDR3 sequences, approximately 17% of them present only once. This clonotype was counted only a few times. The target antigen is unknown. This receptor was obtained from a man aged 45-65 years in good health. The sample comprised naive T cells sorted from blood. The chain is built from TRBV7-8 and TRBJ2-7; 11 positions match TRBD2. CDR3 sequence: CASSLAGTSGYEQYF. In DNA form, the CDR3 reads TGTGCCAGCAGCTTAGCCGGGACTAGCGGCTACGAGCAGTACTTC.